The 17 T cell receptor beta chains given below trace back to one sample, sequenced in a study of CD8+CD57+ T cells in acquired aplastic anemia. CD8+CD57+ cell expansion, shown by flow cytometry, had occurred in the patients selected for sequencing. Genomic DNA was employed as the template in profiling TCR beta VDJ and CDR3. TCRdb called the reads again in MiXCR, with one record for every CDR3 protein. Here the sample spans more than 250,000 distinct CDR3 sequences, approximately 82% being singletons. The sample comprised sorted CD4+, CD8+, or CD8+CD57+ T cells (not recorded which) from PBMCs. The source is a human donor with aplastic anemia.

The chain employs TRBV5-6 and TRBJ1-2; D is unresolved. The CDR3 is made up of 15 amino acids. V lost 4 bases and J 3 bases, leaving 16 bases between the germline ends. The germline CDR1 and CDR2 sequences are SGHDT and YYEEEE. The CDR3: CASSQREQDHYGYTF. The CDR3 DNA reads TGTGCCAGCAGCCAAAGGGAACAAGATCACTATGGCTACACCTTC.

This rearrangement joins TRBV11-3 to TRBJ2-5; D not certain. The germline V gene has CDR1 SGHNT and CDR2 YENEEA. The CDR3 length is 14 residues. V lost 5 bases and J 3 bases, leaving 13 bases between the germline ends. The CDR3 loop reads CASSIHSEEETQYF. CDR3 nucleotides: TGTGCCAGCAGCATACACAGCGAGGAAGAGACCCAGTACTTC.

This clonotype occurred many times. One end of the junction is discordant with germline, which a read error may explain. Written as DNA, the CDR3 is TGCGCCAGCAGCCGGGGACAGGGGGATTGGGGTGGCCACACCTTC. This gives the protein CASSRGQGDWGGHTF. The rearrangement uses TRBV4-3 and TRBJ1-2; the match to TRBD1 covers 11 bases. Germline V gives CDR1 LGHNA, CDR2 YSLEER. The CDR3 contains 15 residues.

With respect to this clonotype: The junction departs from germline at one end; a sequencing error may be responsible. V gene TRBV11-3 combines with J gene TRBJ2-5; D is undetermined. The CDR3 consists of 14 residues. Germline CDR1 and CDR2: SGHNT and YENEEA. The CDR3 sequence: CATSRDRAGETQYF. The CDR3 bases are TGTGCCACCAGCAGAGATCGCGCAGGAGAGACCCAGTACTTC. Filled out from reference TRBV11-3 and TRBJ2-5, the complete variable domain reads EAGVVQSPRYKIIEKKQPVAFWCNPISGHNTLYWYLQNLGQGPELLIRYENEEAVDDSQLPKDRFSAERLKGVDSTLKIQPAELGDSAVYLCATSRDRAGETQYFGPGTRLLVL.

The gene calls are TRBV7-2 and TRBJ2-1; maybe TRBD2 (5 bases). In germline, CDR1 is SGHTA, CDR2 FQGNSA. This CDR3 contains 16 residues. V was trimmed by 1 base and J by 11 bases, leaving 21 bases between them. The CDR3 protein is CASSLDRGRADDQQFF. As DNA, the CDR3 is TGTGCCAGCAGCTTAGATAGAGGGAGAGCAGATGATCAGCAGTTCTTC.

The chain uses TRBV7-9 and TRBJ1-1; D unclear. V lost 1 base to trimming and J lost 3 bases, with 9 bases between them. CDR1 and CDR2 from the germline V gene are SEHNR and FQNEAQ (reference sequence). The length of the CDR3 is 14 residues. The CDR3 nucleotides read TGTGCCAGCAGCTTAGGACTTACGGACACTGAAGCTTTCTTT. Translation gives CASSLGLTDTEAFF.

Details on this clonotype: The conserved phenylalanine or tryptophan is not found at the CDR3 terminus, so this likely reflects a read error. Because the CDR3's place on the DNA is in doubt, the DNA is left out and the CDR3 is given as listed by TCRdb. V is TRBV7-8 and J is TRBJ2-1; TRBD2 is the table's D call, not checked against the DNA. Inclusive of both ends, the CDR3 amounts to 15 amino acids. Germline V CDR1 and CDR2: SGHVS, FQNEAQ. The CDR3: CASSIASGAYNEQFC.

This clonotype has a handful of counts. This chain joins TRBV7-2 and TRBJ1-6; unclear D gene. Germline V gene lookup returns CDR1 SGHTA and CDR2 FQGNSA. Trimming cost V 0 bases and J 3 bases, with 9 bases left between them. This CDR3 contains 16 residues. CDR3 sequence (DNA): TGTGCCAGCAGCTTAGCGGAGGGTGGCTATAATTCACCCCTCCACTTT. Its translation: CASSLAEGGYNSPLHF.

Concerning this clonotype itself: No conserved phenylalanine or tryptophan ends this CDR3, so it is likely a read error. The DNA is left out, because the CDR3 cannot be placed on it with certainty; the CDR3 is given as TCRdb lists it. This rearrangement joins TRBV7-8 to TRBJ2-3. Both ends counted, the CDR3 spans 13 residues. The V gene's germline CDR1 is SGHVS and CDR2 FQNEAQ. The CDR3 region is CASGDGSTYTQYV.

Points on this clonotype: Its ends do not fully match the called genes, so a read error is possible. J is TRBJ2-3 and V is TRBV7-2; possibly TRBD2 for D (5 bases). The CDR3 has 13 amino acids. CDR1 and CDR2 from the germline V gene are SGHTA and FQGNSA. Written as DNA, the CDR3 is TGTGCCAGCGGGTACGGAGGCACCGCCAACCAGTGCTTT. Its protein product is CASGYGGTANQCF.

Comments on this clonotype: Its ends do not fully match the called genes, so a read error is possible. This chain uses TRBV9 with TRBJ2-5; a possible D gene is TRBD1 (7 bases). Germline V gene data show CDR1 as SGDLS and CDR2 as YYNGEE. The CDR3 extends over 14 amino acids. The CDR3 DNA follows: TGTGCCACCAGCGGAGGCAACCGACAGGGAGGAAACTACTTC. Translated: CATSGGNRQGGNYF.

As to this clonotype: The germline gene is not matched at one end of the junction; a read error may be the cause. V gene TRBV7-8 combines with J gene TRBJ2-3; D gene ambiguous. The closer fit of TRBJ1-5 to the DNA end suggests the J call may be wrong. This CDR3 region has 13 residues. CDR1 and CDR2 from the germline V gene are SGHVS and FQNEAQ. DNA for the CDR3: TGTGCTAGCAGCTTAGCGGGAGCAGCCGATCAGCATTTT. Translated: CASSLAGAADQHF.

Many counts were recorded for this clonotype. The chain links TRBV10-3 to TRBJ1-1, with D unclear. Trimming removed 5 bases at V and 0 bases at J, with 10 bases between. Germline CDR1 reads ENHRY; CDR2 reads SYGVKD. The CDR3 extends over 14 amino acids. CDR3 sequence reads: CAISPDGLNTEAFF. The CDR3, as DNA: TGTGCCATCAGTCCTGACGGGTTGAACACTGAAGCTTTCTTT.

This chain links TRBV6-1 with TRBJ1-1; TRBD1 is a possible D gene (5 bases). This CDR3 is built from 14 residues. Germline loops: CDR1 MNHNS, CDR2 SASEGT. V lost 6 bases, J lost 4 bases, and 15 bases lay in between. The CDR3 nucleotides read TGTGCCAGCAGCCCCTACACGAGGGGCACTGAAGCTTTCTTT. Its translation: CASSPYTRGTEAFF.

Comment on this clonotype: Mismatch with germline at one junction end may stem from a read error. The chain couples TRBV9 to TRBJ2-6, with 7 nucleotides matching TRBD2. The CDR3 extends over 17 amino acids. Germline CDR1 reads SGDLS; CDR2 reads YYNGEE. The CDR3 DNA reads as TGTGCCAGCAGCGTATTAGCGGGTAACACCGGGGCCCACGTCCTGACTTTC. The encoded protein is CASSVLAGNTGAHVLTF. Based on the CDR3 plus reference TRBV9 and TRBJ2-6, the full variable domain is DSGVTQTPKHLITATGQRVTLRCSPRSGDLSVYWYQQSLDQGLQFLIQYYNGEERAKGNILERFSAQQFPDLHSELNLSSLELGDSALYFCASSVLAGNTGAHVLTFGAGSRLTVL.

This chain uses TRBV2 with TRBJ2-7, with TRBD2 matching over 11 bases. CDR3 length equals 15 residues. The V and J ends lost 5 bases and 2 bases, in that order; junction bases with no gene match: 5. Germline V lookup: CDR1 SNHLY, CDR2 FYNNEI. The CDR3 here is CASSLNSGGAYEQYV. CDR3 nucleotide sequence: TGTGCCAGCAGTTTAAATAGCGGGGGGGCCTACGAGCAGTACGTC.

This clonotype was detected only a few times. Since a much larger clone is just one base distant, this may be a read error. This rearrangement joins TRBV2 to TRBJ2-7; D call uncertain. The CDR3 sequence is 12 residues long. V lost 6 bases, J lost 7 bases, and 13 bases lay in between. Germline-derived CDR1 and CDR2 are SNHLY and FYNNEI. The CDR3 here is CASSVLLGEQYF. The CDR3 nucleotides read TGTGCCAGCAGCGTACTTCTGGGGGAGCAGTACTTC. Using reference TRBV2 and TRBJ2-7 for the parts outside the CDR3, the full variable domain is EPEVTQTPSHQVTQMGQEVILRCVPISNHLYFYWYRQILGQKVEFLVSFYNNEISEKSEIFDDQFSVERPDGSNFTLKIRSTKLEDSAMYFCASSVLLGEQYFGPGTRLTVT.